A selection of T cell receptor beta chains follows, all from one sample in a study of long-term antiretroviral therapy in people with HIV. Repertoires were generated with immunoSEQ multiplex PCR, while TCRdb's copy carries only in-frame clones and drops some. The repertoire has around 20,000 clones, over 65% of them found once; the top ten carry approximately 15%. Sequenced here: unsorted PBMCs, sampled 0.5 years before starting antiretroviral therapy. These receptors all come from a woman between 50 and 59 years old with HIV. Both conserved end residues are part of each CDR3. A D gene is named only where the DNA matches it firmly. A row's size may be missing; if present it is once, few, many or a size class.

J gene	D gene	V gene	clone size	CDR3 length	CDR3 protein	CDR3 DNA
TRBJ2-7	.	TRBV4-1	.	14	CASSQNPSLLEQYF	TGCGCCAGCAGCCAAAATCCCTCCCTGCTGGAGCAGTACTTC
TRBJ2-2	.	TRBV5-1	.	13	CASSLANAGELFF	TGCGCCAGCAGCTTGGCAAACGCCGGGGAGCTGTTTTTT
TRBJ1-1	TRBD1	TRBV19	.	14	CASSRDRDRAEAFF	TGTGCCAGTAGCCGGGACAGGGATAGGGCTGAAGCTTTCTTT
TRBJ2-2	.	TRBV6-5	.	15	CASRRGPQAAGELFF	TGTGCCAGCCGTCGGGGCCCCCAAGCGGCCGGGGAGCTGTTTTTT
TRBJ1-2	TRBD1	TRBV5-4	.	17	CASTSGQGGRSNYGYTF	TGTGCCAGCACCAGCGGACAGGGGGGCAGGTCTAACTATGGCTACACCTTC
TRBJ1-5	.	TRBV2	.	17	CASHKTKIGGVNQPQHF	TGTGCCAGCCACAAGACCAAGATCGGAGGGGTCAATCAGCCCCAGCATTTT
TRBJ2-7	.	TRBV4-2	few	13	CASSQAPTDEQYF	TGTGCCAGCAGCCAGGCCCCGACAGACGAGCAGTACTTC
TRBJ2-1	TRBD1	TRBV27	few	14	CASSSRTGFDEQFF	TGTGCCAGCAGTTCCCGGACAGGATTCGATGAGCAGTTCTTC
TRBJ1-1	TRBD1	TRBV5-4	.	17	CASSWNSRDRMNTEAFF	TGTGCCAGCAGCTGGAATAGTCGGGACAGGATGAACACTGAAGCTTTCTTT
TRBJ1-3	.	TRBV4-1	few	16	CASSQVPGLGVDTIYF	TGCGCCAGCAGCCAAGTCCCGGGACTCGGGGTTGACACCATATATTTT
TRBJ1-1	.	TRBV30	.	12	CAWDRLNTEAFF	TGTGCCTGGGACAGGCTTAACACTGAAGCTTTCTTT
TRBJ1-6	.	TRBV2	few	15	CASSVRQGYNSPLHF	TGTGCCAGCAGTGTTCGGCAGGGGTATAATTCACCCCTCCACTTT
TRBJ1-3	.	TRBV10-3	medium-sized	11	CAINSGNTIYF	TGTGCCATCAACTCTGGAAACACCATATATTTT
TRBJ2-7	.	TRBV6-1	.	14	CAVNIRALSYEQYF	TGTGCAGTCAACATTAGGGCCCTCTCCTACGAGCAGTACTTC
TRBJ1-3	.	TRBV7-2	.	14	CASSYDSSGNTIYF	TGTGCCAGCAGCTACGACAGCTCTGGAAACACCATATATTTT